This TCR beta chain was captured by sequencing in a study of CD8+CD57+ T cells in acquired aplastic anemia. Background on the study: Roughly 3.2 ug was the average amount of DNA from sorted CD4+ and CD8+ cells.

Study-wide points: The number of CD8+ CDR3 sequences shared by patients and controls was roughly 31.

This clonotype was recorded at least ten times. Its antigen is unknown. In patients chosen for sequencing, flow cytometry had shown CD8+CD57+ cell expansion. Severe acquired aplastic anemia affected all patients. This CDR3 has 16 residues. Germline V gene sequence: CDR1 DFQATT, CDR2 SNEGSKA (reference sequence). V was shortened by 3 bases and J by 1 base, with 18 bases between the two germline ends. Genomic DNA, the template, was used for profiling of the TCR beta VDJ and CDR3. TCRdb itself ran the reads through MiXCR, one entry per CDR3 protein. Among about 160,000 distinct CDR3 sequences, around 43% were seen once, and the ten largest hold 3.2%.

Sequencing used sorted CD4+, CD8+, or CD8+CD57+ T cells (not recorded which) from PBMCs. This TCR was recovered from a human donor with aplastic anemia. The chain is built from TRBV20-1 and TRBJ1-1; maybe TRBD1 (5 bases). CDR3 residues: CSASPSGGAWNTEAFF. Here the CDR3 DNA reads TGCAGTGCTAGCCCCAGCGGAGGGGCTTGGAACACTGAAGCTTTCTTT.